These 5 T cell receptor beta chains share one sample of origin, sequenced in a study of CD8 T cells in ankylosing spondylitis. Study-wide results and limits: Among TCR beta sequences, a motif of roughly 8 highly homologous variants appeared characteristic of ankylosing spondylitis blood.

TCRdb processed the 5' RACE reads anew with MiXCR; each CDR3 protein has one entry. Altogether 470,000 or so distinct CDR3 sequences are present, roughly 27% being singletons, with the ten largest covering about 0.89%. These receptors are not linked to any known antigen. Input material: blood, either unsorted or a sorted T cell fraction (not recorded which). The receptors originated from a male donor with ankylosing spondylitis.

In its sample, this clonotype was seen a few times. DNA of the CDR3: TGTGCCAGCAGCTCTCAACAGGGGTTGGGCTACAATGAGCAGTTCTTC. It is translated as CASSSQQGLGYNEQFF. This chain links TRBV11-3 with TRBJ2-1; 7 nucleotides agree with TRBD1. V shed 4 bases, J shed 3 bases, and the junction held 9 bases outside the gene matches. Germline values: CDR1 SGHNT, CDR2 YENEEA. The CDR3 totals 16 residues.

The chain carries TRBV20-1 and TRBJ2-3; 9 nucleotides match TRBD2. Germline trimming cut 0 bases from V and 5 bases from J; bases unmatched to any gene: 9. The CDR3 spans 16 residues. The germline V gene has CDR1 DFQATT and CDR2 SNEGSKA (reference sequence). The CDR3 DNA follows: TGCAGTGCTAGAGATTTGCGGGAGGGCCGGTTAGATACGCAGTATTTT. It yields the protein CSARDLREGRLDTQYF.

In its sample, this clonotype ranks as medium-sized. The V and J genes are TRBV5-1 and TRBJ2-3; tentatively, D is TRBD2 (6 bases). Per the germline V gene, CDR1 is SGHRS and CDR2 is YFSETQ. The V end was cut by 4 bases, the J end by 6 bases, with 15 bases between. This CDR3 has 14 residues. The CDR3 protein is CASSAGGTRDTQYF. CDR3 in DNA: TGCGCCAGCAGCGCCGGCGGGACCCGCGATACGCAGTATTTT.

This clonotype has a count of ten or more. V and J are TRBV20-1 and TRBJ2-1; no firm D call. The CDR3 covers 11 residues. The germline V gene encodes CDR1 DFQATT and CDR2 SNEGSKA (reference sequence). V lost 3 bases to trimming and J lost 7 bases, with 7 bases between them. The CDR3, as DNA: TGCAGTGCTAGTCTGGCAAATGAGCAGTTCTTC. Encoded protein: CSASLANEQFF.

The rearrangement joins TRBV3-1 to TRBJ2-2; 7 bases align to TRBD2. The CDR3 loop spans 15 amino acids. Germline CDR1 and CDR2: LGHDT and YNNKEL (reference sequence). J gave up 6 bases and V 3 bases, and 7 bases lay outside the gene matches. CDR3 nucleotides: TGTGCCAGCAGCCAGCGACTAGCTGTGGCCGGGGAGCTGTTTTTT. This translates into CASSQRLAVAGELFF.